The next 20 T cell receptor beta chains were all read from a single sample in a study of CD8+ T cells in alopecia areata (dated 2018 in TCRdb). The label giving this sample's time point can be read as: around 29 days on oral tofacitinib. According to the study, the label for this sample's treatment or condition signals: oral pan-JAK inhibitor, 5-10 mg twice daily. The library was prepared using the immunoSEQ multiplex PCR assay. For TCR sequencing, RNA was extracted from every sample and reverse transcribed into cDNA to serve as template. Here the immuneACCESS table is served through TCRdb, limited to in-frame sequences with V and J called. Missing clones are a known gap in these copies; in checked studies unresolved V genes cover under half, and the rest lacks a known reason. A total of approximately 200,000 clones appear in this sample, 60% to 70% of them only once. The ten largest clones take up approximately 0.63% of the sample.

The sequenced sample was CD4+ T cells sorted from blood, obtained at week 4, from a patient treated with tofacitinib. The receptor source for this set is a human donor with alopecia areata.

The rearrangement uses TRBV30 and TRBJ2-7; D uncertain. The CDR3 runs 15 residues. Trimming removed 0 bases at V and 4 bases at J, with 16 bases between. Germline CDR1 reads GTSNPN; CDR2 reads SVGIG (reference sequence). The CDR3 nucleotides read TGTGCCTGGAGTGTCAACACGGGTTGGGGTTACGAGCAGTACTTC. Translated, it gives CAWSVNTGWGYEQYF.

J is TRBJ2-5 and V is TRBV2; D not certain. V lost 5 bases, J lost 4 bases, and 8 bases lay in between. CDR1 and CDR2 from the germline V gene are SNHLY and FYNNEI. This CDR3 is 12 amino acids long. The CDR3 region has the DNA TGTGCCAGCAGTATTCGTGGAGAGACCCAGTACTTC. Amino acids: CASSIRGETQYF.

The rearrangement links TRBV19 to TRBJ2-1, with D unresolved. Trimming took 3 bases from V and 10 from J, leaving 7 bases between them. Germline V gene data show CDR1 as LNHDA and CDR2 as SQIVND (reference sequence). The CDR3 is 11 amino acids. The CDR3 DNA follows: TGTGCCAGTAGTATGGCCGGGGAGCAGTTCTTC. Translation: CASSMAGEQFF.

This clone was found a few times. The rearrangement joins TRBV29-1 to TRBJ1-1, with TRBD1 identical over 9 bases. J gave up 1 base and V 4 bases, and 1 base lay outside the gene matches. Germline CDR1 reads SQVTM; CDR2 reads ANQGSEA. The length of the CDR3 is 13 residues. As DNA, the CDR3 is TGCAGCGTTGGGGACAGGGAGAACACTGAAGCTTTCTTT. Amino acids: CSVGDRENTEAFF.

V gene TRBV5-1 combines with J gene TRBJ1-2; D remains unclear. V shed 0 bases and J shed 3 bases, with 6 bases lying between them. The germline gives CDR1 SGHRS, CDR2 YFSETQ. The CDR3 has 13 residues. DNA for the CDR3: TGCGCCAGCAGCTTGGGGGTCGACTATGGCTACACCTTC. It codes for CASSLGVDYGYTF.

This clone was counted between two and nine times. The CDR3 nucleotides are TGTGCCAGCAGGGACAGGGGGCGAGCCACCGGGGAGCTGTTTTTT. This encodes CASRDRGRATGELFF. The chain employs TRBV6-5 and TRBJ2-2; 11 bases match TRBD1. CDR1 and CDR2 (germline): MNHEY, SVGAGI. The CDR3 consists of 15 residues. V dropped 6 bases and J dropped 4; count of bases not matched to a gene: 4.

The chain couples TRBV15 to TRBJ2-4; a weak D match, TRBD2 (6 bases). Per the germline V gene, CDR1 is LNHNV and CDR2 is YYDKDF (reference sequence). The CDR3 runs to 15 residues. Trimming took 1 base from V and 10 from J, leaving 17 bases between them. CDR3 residues: CATSRVAVRGGIQYF. CDR3 bases: TGTGCCACCAGCAGAGTGGCTGTGCGGGGAGGAATTCAGTACTTC.

The V call is TRBV11-3, the J call TRBJ2-1; TRBD2 matches 7 bases. This CDR3 region has 14 residues. The V segment lost 8 bases and the J segment 2 bases; nucleotides outside the gene matches: 6. CDR1 and CDR2 (germline): SGHNT, YENEEA. The CDR3, as DNA: TGTGCCAGCTCCCTGAGCGGGGCCTACAATGAGCAGTTCTTC. It yields the protein CASSLSGAYNEQFF.

The CDR3 reads CASSPHDRARLSQPQHF. The CDR3 region has the DNA TGTGCCAGCAGTCCACACGACAGGGCCAGGCTATCCCAGCCCCAGCATTTT. The J gene is TRBJ1-5, the V gene TRBV27; 7 nucleotides align to TRBD1. Germline CDR1 is MNHEY and CDR2 is SMNVEV (reference sequence). V lost 5 bases and J lost 7; bases outside the gene matches: 17. The CDR3 is made up of 17 amino acids.

The chain links TRBV18 to TRBJ2-2; 10 bases match TRBD2. The CDR3 consists of 18 residues. Trimming took 1 base from V and 4 from J; bases not matched to a gene: 9. The germline gives CDR1 KGHSH, CDR2 LQKENI. CDR3 sequence: CASSPQKPGLASTGELFF. CDR3 in DNA: TGTGCCAGCTCACCACAAAAACCGGGACTAGCGTCCACCGGGGAGCTGTTTTTT. Drawing the rest from reference TRBV18 and TRBJ2-2, the complete variable domain is NAGVMQNPRHLVRRRGQEARLRCSPMKGHSHVYWYRQLPEEGLKFMVYLQKENIIDESGMPKERFSAEFPKEGPSILRIQQVVRGDSAAYFCASSPQKPGLASTGELFFGEGSRLTVL.

This chain uses TRBV7-2 with TRBJ2-7; tentatively, D is TRBD1 (6 bases). This CDR3 contains 15 residues. The germline V gene has CDR1 SGHTA and CDR2 FQGNSA. V was pared by 3 bases and J by 2 bases, with 14 bases between. The CDR3 DNA reads as TGTGCCAGCAGCTTGGGACAAGGCGAAACCTACGAGCAGTACTTC. As protein: CASSLGQGETYEQYF.

For the CDR3, the DNA is TGTGCCTGGAGTACAAGGAAGGTTCAGCCCCAGCATTTT. It encodes CAWSTRKVQPQHF. The V gene is TRBV30, the J gene TRBJ1-5; D is ambiguous. The V and J ends lost 2 bases and 6 bases respectively, with 11 bases between them. The CDR3 totals 13 residues. Germline assignment: CDR1 GTSNPN and CDR2 SVGIG (reference sequence).

The chain has TRBV5-1 and TRBJ2-2; 11 positions agree with TRBD2. This CDR3 is built from 15 residues. V lost 5 bases and J lost 6; bases outside the gene matches: 6. CDR1 is SGHRS, CDR2 YFSETQ, per germline. The CDR3 nucleotides are TGCGCCAGCAGACTTACTAGCGGGAGTCCCGGGGAGCTGTTTTTT. Its protein is CASRLTSGSPGELFF.

The chain combines TRBV5-4 with TRBJ1-2; perhaps TRBD1 as D (5 bases). The germline V gene has CDR1 SGHNT and CDR2 YYREEE (reference sequence). This CDR3 region has 15 residues. V lost 1 base to trimming and J lost 8 bases, with 18 bases between them. The CDR3 is CASSLFARGGEGYTF. CDR3 nucleotide sequence: TGTGCCAGCAGCTTGTTTGCGAGGGGAGGGGAGGGCTACACCTTC.

This clone has more than one count but fewer than ten. This chain joins TRBV29-1 and TRBJ2-7; a weak D match, TRBD1 (7 bases). The ends were cut back, 3 bases at V and 6 bases at J, with 15 bases in the middle. The germline CDR1 and CDR2 sequences are SQVTM and ANQGSEA. There are 13 residues in the CDR3. The CDR3 sequence: CSVESGGGAEQYF. In nucleotides, the CDR3 is TGCAGCGTTGAGTCTGGAGGGGGCGCCGAGCAGTACTTC.

Details on this clone: The same CDR3 is also encoded by other DNA sequences in this sample. CDR3 loop: CSVEGAREQYF. CDR3 DNA sequence: TGCAGCGTGGAGGGGGCGCGGGAGCAGTACTTC. The V gene is TRBV29-1, the J gene TRBJ2-7; TRBD1 might be the D (7 bases). Trimming took off 6 bases at V and 7 bases at J, with 13 bases between the two ends. CDR1 and CDR2 (germline): SQVTM, ANQGSEA. CDR3 length: 11 amino acids.

This clone was detected once. At the DNA level, this CDR3 is encoded by other sequences in the same sample as well. The V call is TRBV29-1, the J call TRBJ1-5; TRBD1 matches 8 bases. The CDR3 covers 12 residues. Germline loops: CDR1 SQVTM, CDR2 ANQGSEA. The trim removed 5 bases at V and 5 bases at J, leaving 2 bases unmatched. CDR3 DNA sequence: TGCAGCGTTTTGACAGGGGATCAGCCCCAGCATTTT. This encodes CSVLTGDQPQHF.

J is TRBJ1-4 and V is TRBV30, with D uncertain. The CDR3 sequence is 13 residues long. In germline, CDR1 is GTSNPN, CDR2 SVGIG (reference sequence). Trimming stripped 5 bases from V and 7 bases from J, with 14 bases between. The CDR3 nucleotides are TGTGCCTGGGGCGGCGAGGCTTTTGAAAAACTGTTTTTT. Translation: CAWGGEAFEKLFF.

Only a few counts were recorded for this clone. V usage is TRBV6-5 and J usage is TRBJ2-3; possible D gene TRBD1, 6 bases. V was clipped by 0 bases and J by 2 bases, with 12 bases between them. The CDR3 sequence is 16 residues long. Per germline, CDR1 MNHEY and CDR2 SVGAGI. The CDR3 protein is CASSYSIGQNTDTQYF. CDR3 sequence (DNA): TGTGCCAGCAGTTACTCGATAGGACAGAACACAGATACGCAGTATTTT.

The chain couples TRBV29-1 to TRBJ2-1; D is ambiguous. CDR1 is SQVTM, CDR2 ANQGSEA, per germline. The CDR3 runs to 14 residues. The germline V and J ends were trimmed by 8 bases and 0 bases, with 14 bases remaining between them. The DNA for the CDR3 is TGCAGCTTCCGGACGTCACTCTCCTACAATGAGCAGTTCTTC. It specifies CSFRTSLSYNEQFF.